The present TCR beta chain was sequenced within a study of monozygotic twins with inflammatory bowel disease. Study outcomes and limitations: A distinction between different T cell subtypes was not possible. Relative clonotype sharing with others was diminished in IBD patients versus healthy twins, particularly with disease activity.

The CDR3 spans 13 residues. Germline V gives CDR1 DFQATT, CDR2 SNEGSKA (reference sequence). No DNA is given; TCRdb re-called the 5' RACE reads and lists each CDR3 protein once. The sample has some 450,000 distinct CDR3 sequences, and its top ten clones hold 2% to 3%. As regards this clonotype: Its target is unknown.

No sorting of T cells preceded isolation of total RNA from whole blood. This TCR came from a human donor with ulcerative colitis or Crohn's disease, or a healthy co-twin of an affected twin (not recorded which). The sample taken for sequencing was blood. The rearrangement uses TRBV20-1 and TRBJ2-1. The CDR3 loop reads CSARQDSYNEQFF.